This TCR beta chain was observed in a study of blood T cells in healthy people across ages. Looking at the study overall: Template switching caught about one barcoded beta molecule for each two T cells.

The germline V gene encodes CDR1 SGHRS and CDR2 YFSETQ. The CDR3 has 13 residues. Study-level points and caveats: Diversity figures derived from one million T cells were judged to underestimate the true value.

A word on this clonotype: Its antigen is as yet unknown. One junction end disagrees with the germline gene, perhaps due to a read error.

A second PCR of 7 to 11 cycles used a sample-barcoded 5' primer and a J-beta primer mix. TCRdb passed the 5' RACE reads through MiXCR, listing each CDR3 protein once. The table records over 1.5 million distinct CDR3 sequences, just under 50% of them present only once. The J gene is TRBJ2-5, the V gene TRBV5-1; D is possibly TRBD2 (5 bases). The origin of this receptor is a woman aged 40-49 years in good health. The sample taken for sequencing was blood. The CDR3 bases are TGCGCCAGCCGCTTGGAGGCGGAAGAGACCCAGTACTTC. Amino acid sequence: CASRLEAEETQYF.